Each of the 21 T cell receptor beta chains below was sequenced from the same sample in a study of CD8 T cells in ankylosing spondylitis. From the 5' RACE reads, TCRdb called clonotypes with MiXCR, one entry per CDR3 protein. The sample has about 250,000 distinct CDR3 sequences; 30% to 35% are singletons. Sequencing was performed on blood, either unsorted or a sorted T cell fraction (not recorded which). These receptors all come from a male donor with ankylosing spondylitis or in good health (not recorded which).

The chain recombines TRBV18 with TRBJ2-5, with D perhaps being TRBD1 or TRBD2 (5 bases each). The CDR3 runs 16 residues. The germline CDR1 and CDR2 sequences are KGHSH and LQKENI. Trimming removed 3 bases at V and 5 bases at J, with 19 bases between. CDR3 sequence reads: CASSPMTEGVRETQYF. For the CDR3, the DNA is TGTGCCAGCTCACCGATGACAGAGGGCGTACGGGAGACCCAGTACTTC.

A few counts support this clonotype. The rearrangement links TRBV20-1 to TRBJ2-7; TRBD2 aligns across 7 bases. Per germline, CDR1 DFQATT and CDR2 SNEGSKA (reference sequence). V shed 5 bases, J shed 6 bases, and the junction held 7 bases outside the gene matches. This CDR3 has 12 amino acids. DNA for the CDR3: TGCAGTGCTCATCTGGGGGGGTCCGAGCAGTACTTC. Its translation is CSAHLGGSEQYF.

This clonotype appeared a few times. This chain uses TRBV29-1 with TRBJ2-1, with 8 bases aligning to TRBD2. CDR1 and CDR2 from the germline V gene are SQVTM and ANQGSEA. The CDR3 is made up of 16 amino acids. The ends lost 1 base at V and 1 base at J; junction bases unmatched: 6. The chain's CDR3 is CSVEGGGGNSYNEQFF. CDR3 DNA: TGCAGCGTTGAAGGCGGCGGGGGGAATTCCTACAATGAGCAGTTCTTC.

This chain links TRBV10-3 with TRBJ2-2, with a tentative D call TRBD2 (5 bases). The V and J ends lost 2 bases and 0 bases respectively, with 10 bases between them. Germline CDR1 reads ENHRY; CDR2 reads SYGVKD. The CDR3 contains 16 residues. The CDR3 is CAISEISGTNTGELFF. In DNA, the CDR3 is TGTGCCATCAGTGAGATATCCGGGACGAACACCGGGGAGCTGTTTTTT.

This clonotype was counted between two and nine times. CDR3 nucleotide sequence: TGCAGCGTTGCCAGGGAGGGGTCCTACGAGCAGTACTTC. This translates into CSVAREGSYEQYF. The rearrangement uses TRBV29-1 and TRBJ2-7; 7 bases fit TRBD2. CDR1 is SQVTM, CDR2 ANQGSEA, per germline. The CDR3 extends over 13 amino acids. After removal of 4 bases from V and 1 base from J, the junction contained 4 bases not matched to a gene.

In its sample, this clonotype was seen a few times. Written as DNA, the CDR3 is TGCAGTGCTAGAGCAACCGGGACTAGCGGCGAGCAGTACTTC. It specifies CSARATGTSGEQYF. The V call is TRBV20-1, the J call TRBJ2-7; 11 nucleotides line up with TRBD2. Germline loops: CDR1 DFQATT, CDR2 SNEGSKA (reference sequence). V was clipped by 1 base and J by 6 bases; unmatched bases: 5. The CDR3 runs 14 residues.

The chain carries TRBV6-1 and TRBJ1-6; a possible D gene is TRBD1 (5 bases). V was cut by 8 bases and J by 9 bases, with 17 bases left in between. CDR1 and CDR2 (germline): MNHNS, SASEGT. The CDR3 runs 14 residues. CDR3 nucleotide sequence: TGTGCCAGCCGACGGGACTTGTTGGGTTCACCCCTCCACTTT. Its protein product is CASRRDLLGSPLHF.

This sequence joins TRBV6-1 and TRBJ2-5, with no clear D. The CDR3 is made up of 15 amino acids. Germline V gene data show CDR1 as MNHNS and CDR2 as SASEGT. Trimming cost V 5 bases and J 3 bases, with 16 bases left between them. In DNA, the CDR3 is TGTGCCAGCAGTCCCGACGACTGGATAGAAGAGACCCAGTACTTC. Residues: CASSPDDWIEETQYF.

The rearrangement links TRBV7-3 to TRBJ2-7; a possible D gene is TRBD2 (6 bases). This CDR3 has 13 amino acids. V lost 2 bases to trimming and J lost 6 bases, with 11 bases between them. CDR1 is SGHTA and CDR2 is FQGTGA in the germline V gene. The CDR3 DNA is TGTGCCAGCAGCTTATTCCCGGGGGTCGAGCAGTACTTC. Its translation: CASSLFPGVEQYF.

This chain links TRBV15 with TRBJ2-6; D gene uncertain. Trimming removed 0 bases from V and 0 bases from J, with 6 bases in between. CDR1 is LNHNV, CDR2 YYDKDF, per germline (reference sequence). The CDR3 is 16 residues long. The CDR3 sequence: CATSRERVSGANVLTF. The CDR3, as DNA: TGTGCCACCAGCAGAGAAAGGGTCTCTGGGGCCAACGTCCTGACTTTC.

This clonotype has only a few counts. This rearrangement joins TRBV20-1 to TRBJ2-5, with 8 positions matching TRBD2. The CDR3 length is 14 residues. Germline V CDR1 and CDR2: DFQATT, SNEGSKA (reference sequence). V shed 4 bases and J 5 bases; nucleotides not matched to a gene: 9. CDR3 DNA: TGCAGTGCTATCACCGGGACTAGTCTTGAGACCCAGTACTTC. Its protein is CSAITGTSLETQYF.

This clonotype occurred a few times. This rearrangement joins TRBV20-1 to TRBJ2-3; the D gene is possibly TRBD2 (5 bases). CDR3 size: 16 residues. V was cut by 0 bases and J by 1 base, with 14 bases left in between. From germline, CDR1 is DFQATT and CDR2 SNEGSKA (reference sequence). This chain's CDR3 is CSARDLRARGTDTQYF. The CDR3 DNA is TGCAGTGCTAGAGATCTGCGAGCGCGGGGCACAGATACGCAGTATTTT.

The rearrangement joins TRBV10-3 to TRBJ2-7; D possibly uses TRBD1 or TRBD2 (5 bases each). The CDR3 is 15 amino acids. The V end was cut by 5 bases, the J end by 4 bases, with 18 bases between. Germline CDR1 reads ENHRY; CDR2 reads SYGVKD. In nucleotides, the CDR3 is TGTGCCATCAGTTCAGGGAATAGGGGACCTTACGAGCAGTACTTC. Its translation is CAISSGNRGPYEQYF.

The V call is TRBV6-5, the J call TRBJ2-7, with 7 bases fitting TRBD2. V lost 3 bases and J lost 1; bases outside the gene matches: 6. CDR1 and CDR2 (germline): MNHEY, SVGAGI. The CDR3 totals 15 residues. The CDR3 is CASSYLPGGSYEQYF. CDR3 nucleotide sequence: TGTGCCAGCAGTTATCTCCCCGGGGGGTCCTACGAGCAGTACTTC.

The CDR3 DNA sequence: TGCAGTGCGGGCACCTATGGCTACACCTTC. This translates into CSAGTYGYTF. The chain carries TRBV20-1 and TRBJ1-2, with unresolved D. The V gene lost 6 bases and the J gene lost 4 bases, with 6 bases spanning the gap. This CDR3 is 10 amino acids long. Germline assignment: CDR1 DFQATT and CDR2 SNEGSKA (reference sequence).

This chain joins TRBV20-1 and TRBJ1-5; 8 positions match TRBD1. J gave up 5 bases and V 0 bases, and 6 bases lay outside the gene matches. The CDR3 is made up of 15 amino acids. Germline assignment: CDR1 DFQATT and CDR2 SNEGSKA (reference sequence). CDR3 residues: CSARDNRGGHQPQHF. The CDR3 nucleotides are TGCAGTGCTAGAGATAACAGGGGGGGGCATCAGCCCCAGCATTTT.

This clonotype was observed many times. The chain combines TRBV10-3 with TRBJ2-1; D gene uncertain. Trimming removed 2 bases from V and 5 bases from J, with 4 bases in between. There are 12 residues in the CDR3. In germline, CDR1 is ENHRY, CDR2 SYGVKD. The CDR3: CAISETHNEQFF. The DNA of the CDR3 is TGTGCCATCAGTGAGACGCACAATGAGCAGTTCTTC.

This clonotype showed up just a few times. The CDR3 loop is CASTPTGGRTEAFF. The CDR3 DNA is TGTGCCAGCACTCCCACAGGGGGGAGGACTGAAGCTTTCTTT. The chain joins TRBV6-2 or TRBV6-3 to TRBJ1-1; 8 positions match TRBD1. Germline loops: CDR1 MNHEY, CDR2 SVGEGT. CDR3 length: 14 residues. With 7 bases clipped from V and 5 bases from J, the junction kept 9 bases outside the gene matches.

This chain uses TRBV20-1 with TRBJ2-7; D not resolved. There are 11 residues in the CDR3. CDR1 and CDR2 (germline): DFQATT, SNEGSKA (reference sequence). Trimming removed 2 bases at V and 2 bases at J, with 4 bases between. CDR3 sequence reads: CSARLAYEQYF. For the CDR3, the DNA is TGCAGTGCTAGATTAGCCTACGAGCAGTACTTC.

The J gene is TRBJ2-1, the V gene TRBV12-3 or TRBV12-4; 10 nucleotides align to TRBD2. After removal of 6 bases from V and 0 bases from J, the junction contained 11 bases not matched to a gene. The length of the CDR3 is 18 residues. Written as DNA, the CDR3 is TGTGCCAGCAGCACTAGGACTAGCGGCCCCAGCTCCTACAATGAGCAGTTCTTC. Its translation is CASSTRTSGPSSYNEQFF.

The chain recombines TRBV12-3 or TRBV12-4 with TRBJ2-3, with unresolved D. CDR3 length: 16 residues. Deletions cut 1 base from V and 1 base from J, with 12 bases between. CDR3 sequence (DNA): TGTGCCAGCAGTTTAGATAGATCGGTGGGCACAGATACGCAGTATTTT. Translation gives CASSLDRSVGTDTQYF.